These T cell receptor beta chains were read from a single sample in a study of human T cells and chemical hapten exposure. One entry per CDR3 protein, called by TCRdb with MiXCR from the 5' RACE reads. The sample yields about 81,000 distinct CDR3 sequences, less than 20% seen once. The receptors come from a female donor in good health. Each CDR3 is given with its conserved first and last residue. The D gene is left open where the match is weak. Size tells how often a clone was seen (once, few, many) or the class of an expanded clone, and some rows leave it out.

clone size	V gene	D gene	J gene	CDR3 DNA	CDR3 protein
once	TRBV7-2	TRBD2	TRBJ2-1	TGTGCCAGTGGCGGGAGCTCCTACAATGAGCAGTTCTTC	CASGGSSYNEQFF
.	TRBV5-6	TRBD1	TRBJ1-5	TGTGCCAGCAGCTTGAGGGGACAGAGGGCACAGCCCCAGCATTTT	CASSLRGQRAQPQHF
few	TRBV3-1	TRBD1	TRBJ2-1	TGTGCCAGCAGCCTCCGGCAGGGGGCGCCCAATGAGCAGTTCTTC	CASSLRQGAPNEQFF
.	TRBV27	.	TRBJ2-2	TGTGCCAGCAGTTTTAAGGGGGTAGGGACCGGGGAGCTGTTTTTT	CASSFKGVGTGELFF
.	TRBV12-3/TRBV12-4	.	TRBJ2-5	TGTGCCAGCACCCTTCCCTCAGGGTCGGGAGATAAAAAAAAAGAGACCCAGTACTTC	CASTLPSGSGDKKKETQYF
once	TRBV5-6	TRBD2	TRBJ2-3	TGTGCCAGCAGCTCGGAGCGGAGCGGGGGCACCAGGGGCACAGATACGCAGTATTTT	CASSSERSGGTRGTDTQYF
.	TRBV24-1	.	TRBJ2-2	TGTGCCACCAGTGATTTGAGGTCAGCCGGAAAGCCCGGGGAGCTGTTTTTT	CATSDLRSAGKPGELFF
few	TRBV20-1	.	TRBJ1-1	TGCAGTGTCCCGAGGGCCCCAGCTAACACTGAAGCTTTCTTT	CSVPRAPANTEAFF
.	TRBV7-2	.	TRBJ1-1	TGTGCCAGCAGCTTAGTGGTAGGAGGAGACACTGAAGCTTTCTTT	CASSLVVGGDTEAFF
few	TRBV5-1	TRBD1	TRBJ1-2	TGCGCCAGCAGCTTGGCCGGGACAGGGAACTATGGCTACACCTTC	CASSLAGTGNYGYTF
.	TRBV4-2	.	TRBJ1-4	TGTGCCAGCAGCCAAGATCCGGGTTGGGATGAAAAACTGTTTTTT	CASSQDPGWDEKLFF